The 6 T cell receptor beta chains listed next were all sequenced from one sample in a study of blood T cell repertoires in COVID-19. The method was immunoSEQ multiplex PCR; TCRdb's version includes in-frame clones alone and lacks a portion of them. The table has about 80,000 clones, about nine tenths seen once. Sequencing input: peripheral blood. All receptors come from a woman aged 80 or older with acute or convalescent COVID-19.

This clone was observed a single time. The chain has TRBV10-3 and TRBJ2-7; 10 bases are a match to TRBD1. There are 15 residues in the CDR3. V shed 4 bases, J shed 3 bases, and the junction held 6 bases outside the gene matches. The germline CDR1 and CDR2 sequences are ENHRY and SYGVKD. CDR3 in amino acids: CAISVSTGGGYEQYF. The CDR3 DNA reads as TGTGCCATCAGTGTCTCGACAGGGGGCGGCTACGAGCAGTACTTC.

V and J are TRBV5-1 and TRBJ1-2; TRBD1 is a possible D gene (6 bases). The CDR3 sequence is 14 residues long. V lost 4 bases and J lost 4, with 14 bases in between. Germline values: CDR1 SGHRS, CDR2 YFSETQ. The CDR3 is CASSLEGDIYGYTF. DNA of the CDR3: TGCGCCAGCAGCCTGGAGGGGGATATCTATGGCTACACCTTC.

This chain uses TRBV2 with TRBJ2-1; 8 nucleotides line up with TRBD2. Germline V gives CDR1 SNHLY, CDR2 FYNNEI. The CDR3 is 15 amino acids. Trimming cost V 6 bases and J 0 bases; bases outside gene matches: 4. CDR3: CASRTSESSYNEQFF. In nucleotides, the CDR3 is TGTGCCAGCAGGACTAGCGAGAGCTCCTACAATGAGCAGTTCTTC.

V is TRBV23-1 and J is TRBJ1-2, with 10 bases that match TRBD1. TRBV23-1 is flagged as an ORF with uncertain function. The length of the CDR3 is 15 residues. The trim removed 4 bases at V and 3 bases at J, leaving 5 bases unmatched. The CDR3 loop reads CASSPWTGGHYGYTF. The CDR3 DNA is TGCGCCAGCAGTCCCTGGACAGGGGGTCACTATGGCTACACCTTC.

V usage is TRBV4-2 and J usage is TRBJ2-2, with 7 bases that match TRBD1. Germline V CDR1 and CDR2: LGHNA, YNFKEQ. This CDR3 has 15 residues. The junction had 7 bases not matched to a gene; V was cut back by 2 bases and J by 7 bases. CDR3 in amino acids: CASSQRQGVGGELFF. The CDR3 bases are TGTGCCAGCAGCCAACGACAGGGCGTTGGCGGGGAGCTGTTTTTT.

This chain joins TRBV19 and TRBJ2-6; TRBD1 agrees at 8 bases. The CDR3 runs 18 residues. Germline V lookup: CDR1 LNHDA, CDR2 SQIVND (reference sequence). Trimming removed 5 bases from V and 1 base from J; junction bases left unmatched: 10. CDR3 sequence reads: CASSRGGRDRSGANVLTF. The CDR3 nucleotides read TGTGCCAGTAGTCGCGGTGGCAGGGACAGGTCTGGGGCCAACGTCCTGACTTTC.